A single sample gave rise to the 29 T cell receptor beta chains below, sequenced in a study of cytotoxic CD8 clonotypes in ibrutinib-treated CLL. Using immunoSEQ multiplex PCR, the repertoire was profiled, and TCRdb retains in-frame clones only, with some absent. The table shows 35,000 or so clones, with about 70% occurring only once. This material consisted of PBMCs, taken before ibrutinib treatment. These receptor sequences come from a human donor with chronic lymphocytic leukemia.

The chain recombines TRBV7-9 with TRBJ1-2; D is possibly TRBD1 (5 bases). Trimming removed 3 bases from V and 4 bases from J, with 18 bases in between. Germline V gene data show CDR1 as SEHNR and CDR2 as FQNEAQ (reference sequence). The CDR3 extends over 16 amino acids. Here the CDR3 reads CASSFFTFQGSYGYTF. CDR3 sequence (DNA): TGTGCCAGCAGCTTCTTTACCTTCCAGGGATCCTATGGCTACACCTTC.

CDR3 sequence: CASSVQGATGNTIYF. The CDR3 coding sequence is TGTGCCAGCAGCGTACAGGGGGCCACTGGAAACACCATATATTTT. This chain connects TRBV9 to TRBJ1-3; TRBD1 matches 8 bases. CDR1 is SGDLS, CDR2 YYNGEE, per germline. The CDR3 sequence is 15 residues long. V was pared by 1 base and J by 2 bases, with 2 bases of the junction left unmatched.

In this sample, this clone turned up a few times. This chain links TRBV19 with TRBJ2-7; 9 bases map to TRBD2. J lost 0 bases, V lost 4 bases, and 4 bases had no gene match. The CDR3 spans 15 residues. Per the germline V gene, CDR1 is LNHDA and CDR2 is SQIVND (reference sequence). CDR3 sequence: CASSTAGGLSYEQYF. The CDR3 DNA reads as TGTGCCAGTAGTACAGCGGGGGGTCTCTCCTACGAGCAGTACTTC.

CDR3 nucleotide sequence: TGTGCCAGCAGCGAGGGTTACAATGAGCAGTTCTTC. The encoded protein is CASSEGYNEQFF. The chain recombines TRBV7-9 with TRBJ2-1; weak D call: TRBD2 (5 bases). Trimming removed 5 bases at V and 4 bases at J, with 6 bases between. The CDR3 length is 12 residues. In germline, CDR1 is SEHNR, CDR2 FQNEAQ (reference sequence).

There are a few counts of this clone. The chain is built from TRBV7-9 and TRBJ2-3; D is undetermined. V was shortened by 5 bases and J by 2 bases, with 5 bases between the two germline ends. The CDR3 extends over 12 amino acids. Germline V gene sequence: CDR1 SEHNR, CDR2 FQNEAQ (reference sequence). CDR3: CASSGITDTQYF. The CDR3 DNA sequence: TGTGCCAGCAGCGGAATCACAGATACGCAGTATTTT.

The genes are TRBV6-4 and TRBJ1-1; D remains unclear. Trimming took off 3 bases at V and 4 bases at J, with 9 bases between the two ends. Germline loops: CDR1 MRHNA, CDR2 SNTAGT. There are 13 residues in the CDR3. The DNA for the CDR3 is TGTGCCAGCAGTGAGTTAGGAAGCACTGAAGCTTTCTTT. This encodes CASSELGSTEAFF.

The rearrangement joins TRBV21-1 to TRBJ2-1; the table's D call of TRBD2 was not tested on the DNA. TRBV21-1 is marked as a pseudogene. The CDR3 is 16 amino acids. The CDR3 coding sequence is TGTGCCAGCAGGAACGGGAAGGCCCGTCCCTACAATGAGCAGTTCTTC. Amino acid sequence: CASRNGKARPYNEQFF.

The chain combines TRBV29-1 with TRBJ2-1; 10 bases map to TRBD1. J lost 3 bases, V lost 6 bases, and 2 bases had no gene match. The CDR3 loop spans 13 amino acids. In germline, CDR1 is SQVTM, CDR2 ANQGSEA. The chain's CDR3 is CSVGTGVYNEQFF. In DNA form, the CDR3 reads TGCAGCGTAGGGACAGGGGTCTACAATGAGCAGTTCTTC.

This clone has only a few counts. The V gene is TRBV18, the J gene TRBJ2-2; a weak D match, TRBD2 (5 bases). Trimming took off 3 bases at V and 0 bases at J, with 8 bases between the two ends. Per the germline V gene, CDR1 is KGHSH and CDR2 is LQKENI. CDR3 length: 15 residues. CDR3 DNA: TGTGCCAGCTCACCTATCGGGGCGAACACCGGGGAGCTGTTTTTT. This encodes CASSPIGANTGELFF.

The chain uses TRBV28 and TRBJ2-5; 7 nucleotides align to TRBD2. CDR1 is MDHEN, CDR2 SYDVKM, per germline. The CDR3 sequence is 11 residues long. Trimming at V came to 6 bases and at J to 7 bases, leaving 2 bases not matched to a gene. The CDR3 nucleotides read TGTGCCAGCAGCCCGGGGGGGACCCAGTACTTC. Its translation: CASSPGGTQYF. The complete variable domain, with remaining parts taken from reference TRBV28 and TRBJ2-5, reads DVKVTQSSRYLVKRTGEKVFLECVQDMDHENMFWYRQDPGLGLRLIYFSYDVKMKEKGDIPEGYSVSREKKERFSLILESASTNQTSMYLCASSPGGTQYFGPGTRLLVL.

The sample holds a few counts of this clone. The genes are TRBV14 and TRBJ2-3; D remains unclear. Germline assignment: CDR1 SGHDN and CDR2 FVKESK. Trimming pared 0 bases from V and 3 bases from J, leaving 4 bases between. The CDR3 is 13 residues long. The CDR3 DNA sequence: TGTGCCAGCAGCCAAGAGGGGACAGATACGCAGTATTTT. It translates to CASSQEGTDTQYF.

The DNA for the CDR3 is TGTGCCAGCAGCTATGGGGGGGGCGACACAGGGGTCGGTGGGGCCAACGTCCTGACTTTC. This encodes CASSYGGGDTGVGGANVLTF. The chain couples TRBV27 to TRBJ2-6; D tentatively reads TRBD1 or TRBD2 (7 bases each). Germline CDR1 and CDR2: MNHEY and SMNVEV (reference sequence). This CDR3 comprises 20 residues. V was pared by 6 bases and J by 3 bases, with 27 bases between.

This chain joins TRBV5-1 and TRBJ1-1; 8 positions match TRBD1. The CDR3 sequence is 15 residues long. Germline CDR1 SGHRS, CDR2 YFSETQ. J was trimmed by 3 bases and V by 0 bases; bases with no gene match: 4. For the CDR3, the DNA is TGCGCCAGCAGCTTGGGAGGGACAGGATACACTGAAGCTTTCTTT. It yields the protein CASSLGGTGYTEAFF.

The chain has TRBV6-1 and TRBJ1-2, with unresolved D. This CDR3 comprises 14 residues. Germline CDR1 MNHNS, CDR2 SASEGT. V lost 6 bases and J 4 bases, leaving 15 bases between the germline ends. The CDR3 nucleotides are TGTGCCAGCAGAGCCTTTACAGACGTCTATGGCTACACCTTC. The encoded protein is CASRAFTDVYGYTF.

This rearrangement joins TRBV7-6 to TRBJ2-7; 9 bases align to TRBD1. Germline V gene sequence: CDR1 SGHVS, CDR2 FNYEAQ. The CDR3 is made up of 18 amino acids. Germline trimming cut 1 base from V and 0 bases from J; bases unmatched to any gene: 10. CDR3 region: CASSLVPTGTGFSYEQYF. As DNA, the CDR3 is TGTGCCAGCAGCTTAGTCCCCACCGGGACAGGGTTCTCCTACGAGCAGTACTTC.

This clone was seen a few times. This chain uses TRBV9 with TRBJ1-1; the match to TRBD1 covers 8 bases. The CDR3 is made up of 14 amino acids. J was trimmed by 5 bases and V by 1 base; bases with no gene match: 4. Germline V lookup: CDR1 SGDLS, CDR2 YYNGEE. In DNA, the CDR3 is TGTGCCAGCAGCGTAAGCACAGGGGGAACTGAAGCTTTCTTT. This encodes CASSVSTGGTEAFF.

This clone appeared a few times. The chain links TRBV28 to TRBJ1-1, with a tentative D call TRBD1 (5 bases). V lost 8 bases and J lost 1, with 11 bases in between. CDR1 and CDR2 from the germline V gene are MDHEN and SYDVKM. The CDR3 runs 13 residues. CDR3 coding DNA: TGTGCCAGCCTCCCCGGGGGGAACACTGAAGCTTTCTTT. Protein product: CASLPGGNTEAFF.

This chain uses TRBV19 with TRBJ1-1, with D perhaps TRBD1 (5 bases). The germline V gene encodes CDR1 LNHDA and CDR2 SQIVND (reference sequence). The CDR3 spans 15 residues. Between the trimmed V and J ends, which lost 7 bases and 9 bases, there was a span of 24 bases. This chain's CDR3 is CASTDEGELIRKAFF. The CDR3 DNA sequence: TGTGCCAGTACCGACGAAGGGGAGTTAATCCGTAAAGCTTTCTTT.

The chain's CDR3 is CASSFGGGGPETQYF. In DNA, the CDR3 is TGTGCCAGTAGTTTCGGGGGGGGCGGGCCGGAGACCCAGTACTTC. This chain connects TRBV19 to TRBJ2-5, with 8 bases lining up with TRBD2. Germline CDR1 LNHDA, CDR2 SQIVND (reference sequence). The CDR3 sequence is 15 residues long. V lost 5 bases, J lost 5 bases, and 10 bases stayed unmatched.

V is TRBV19 and J is TRBJ2-3, with D perhaps TRBD1 or TRBD2 (5 bases each). The CDR3 runs 13 residues. CDR1 LNHDA and CDR2 SQIVND come from the germline V gene (reference sequence). With 10 bases removed from V and 4 bases from J, the gap between germline ends came to 15 bases. CDR3 bases: TGTGCCACCAGAGCAAGAGGGGCAGATACGCAGTATTTT. Protein: CATRARGADTQYF.

V is TRBV12-5 and J is TRBJ2-7; D may be TRBD1 or TRBD2 (5 bases each). From germline, CDR1 is LGHNT and CDR2 FRNRAP. There are 14 residues in the CDR3. V was clipped by 10 bases and J by 2 bases, with 18 bases between them. The CDR3 region is CAKTKRDGPYEQYF. DNA of the CDR3: TGTGCTAAGACTAAACGGGACGGACCCTACGAGCAGTACTTC.

The CDR3 loop reads CASGEPGQAEAFF. The CDR3 DNA reads TGTGCCAGCGGGGAACCGGGACAGGCTGAAGCTTTCTTT. V usage is TRBV6-5 and J usage is TRBJ1-1; the match to TRBD1 covers 8 bases. CDR3 length equals 13 residues. Germline V lookup: CDR1 MNHEY, CDR2 SVGAGI. Trimming cost V 8 bases and J 6 bases; bases outside gene matches: 8.

The rearrangement links TRBV2 to TRBJ1-2, with a possible D match to TRBD1 (5 bases). Germline CDR1 and CDR2: SNHLY and FYNNEI. Trimming cost V 8 bases and J 4 bases, with 17 bases left between them. This CDR3 has 14 residues. DNA for the CDR3: TGTGCCAGCGGAGACAGTTCTCGGGGCTATGGCTACACCTTC. Translated: CASGDSSRGYGYTF.

The rearrangement links TRBV29-1 to TRBJ2-4, with 7 bases that match TRBD2. CDR3 length: 11 residues. CDR1 is SQVTM and CDR2 is ANQGSEA in the germline V gene. With V trimmed by 6 bases and J by 15 bases, 11 bases remained unmatched. The CDR3, as DNA: TGCAGCGTCGGGACCGGGAGGTGGGCGTACTTC. Amino acid sequence: CSVGTGRWAYF. Looking up the rest from reference TRBV29-1 and TRBJ2-4 gives the full variable domain: SAVISQKPSRDICQRGTSLTIQCQVDSQVTMMFWYRQQPGQSLTLIATANQGSEATYESGFVIDKFPISRPNLTFSTLTVSNMSPEDSSIYLCSVGTGRWAYFGAGTRLSVL.

This clone has only a few counts. The V call is TRBV6-5, the J call TRBJ1-3; possibly TRBD1 for D (5 bases). V shed 2 bases and J shed 7 bases, with 9 bases lying between them. CDR3 length: 13 residues. From germline, CDR1 is MNHEY and CDR2 SVGAGI. The CDR3 region has the DNA TGTGCCAGCAGTTACGGGGGGAGGAACACCATATATTTT. Amino acid sequence: CASSYGGRNTIYF.

This clone turned up a few times. This chain uses TRBV2 with TRBJ2-7; maybe TRBD1 (7 bases). Germline V gene sequence: CDR1 SNHLY, CDR2 FYNNEI. The CDR3 is 14 amino acids. V lost 7 bases and J lost 0, with 13 bases in between. This CDR3 is CASNQGGGSYEQYF. CDR3 sequence (DNA): TGTGCCAGCAATCAGGGGGGTGGCTCCTACGAGCAGTACTTC.

CDR3 nucleotide sequence: TGTGCCATGGGCCCTAGCACAGATACGCAGTATTTT. Translated: CAMGPSTDTQYF. This sequence joins TRBV10-3 and TRBJ2-3; D remains ambiguous. Per germline, CDR1 ENHRY and CDR2 SYGVKD. V was pared by 9 bases and J by 0 bases, with 7 bases between. The CDR3 is 12 residues long.

This clone was detected a few times. The chain joins TRBV7-9 to TRBJ2-2; D may match TRBD1 or TRBD2 (5 bases each). The CDR3 contains 17 residues. Deletions cut 1 base from V and 1 base from J, with 13 bases between. Germline V CDR1 and CDR2: SEHNR, FQNEAQ (reference sequence). As DNA, the CDR3 is TGTGCCAGCAGCTTAGGAACCGGGACGATGAACACCGGGGAGCTGTTTTTT. Translating it yields CASSLGTGTMNTGELFF.

This clone was observed once. J is TRBJ2-2 and V is TRBV4-1; TRBD2 agrees at 9 bases. Germline V gene lookup returns CDR1 MGHRA and CDR2 YSYEKL. The V segment lost 6 bases and the J segment 3 bases; nucleotides outside the gene matches: 5. The CDR3 has 15 amino acids. CDR3 DNA: TGCGCCAGCAGTCCGAGCGGGGGGTACACCGGGGAGCTGTTTTTT. Translation: CASSPSGGYTGELFF.